This record concerns one T cell receptor (beta chain) sequence. These data belong to a study of glioma-infiltrating T cells after dendritic cell vaccination. All glioblastoma patients lacked an isocitrate dehydrogenase mutation. Assay used: immunoSEQ multiplex PCR; TCRdb lists only in-frame clones, some missing. The repertoire holds fewer than 100,000 clones, with 85% to 90% as singletons. The V gene lost 1 base and the J gene lost 0 bases, with 11 bases spanning the gap. Germline CDR1 and CDR2: SGHVS and FQNEAQ. The CDR3 extends over 16 amino acids. The genes are TRBV7-8 and TRBJ2-3; D is unresolved. The sequenced sample was blood, obtained before dendritic cell vaccination. The TCR sequence derives from a human donor with glioblastoma. DNA for the CDR3: TGTGCCAGCAGCTTAGGAACAGCCTCTAGCACAGATACGCAGTATTTT. Amino acids: CASSLGTASSTDTQYF.